This TCR beta chain was identified during a study of cytomegalovirus exposure and HLA in healthy donors. Turning to the study itself: Across a few hundred genotyped donors, about 86% landed in the Caucasian-associated ancestry cluster. Study-wide points: TCR beta V- and J-gene trimming was later associated with a missense DCLRE1C variant. Compared with the approximately 670-donor mean, an Asian-associated ancestry cluster reportedly had fewer N-insertions, according to a later analysis.

The CDR3 contains 17 residues. CDR1 is LGHNA and CDR2 is YSLEER in the germline V gene. V dropped 5 bases and J dropped 2 bases, with 20 bases sitting between them. Use of 60 Vbeta and 13 Jbeta primers characterized the PCR. Method: immunoSEQ multiplex PCR; TCRdb's copy keeps in-frame clones and lacks some. The sample holds around 40,000 clones, approximately 80% seen once. On this clone itself: The antigen is not known.

The sequence was obtained from a woman aged 18-29 years in good health and CMV-seropositive. Sequences were obtained from PBMCs. The genes are TRBV4-3 and TRBJ2-3, with D possibly being TRBD1 (6 bases). This CDR3 reads CASSTFFGTRATDTQYF. The CDR3 DNA is TGCGCCAGCAGCACATTTTTCGGGACAAGAGCCACAGATACGCAGTATTTT.